The sequence of this T cell receptor (beta chain) was determined in a study of blood T cell repertoires in COVID-19. Study-wide background: Samples representing acute and convalescent COVID-19 were sourced from the United States, Italy and Spain.

The assay was immunoSEQ multiplex PCR, and TCRdb's table has in-frame clones only and misses some. The table shows about 150,000 clones, with roughly four fifths occurring only once. The germline gives CDR1 SGDLS, CDR2 YYNGEE. V lost 0 bases to trimming and J lost 0 bases; unmatched junction nucleotides: 11. The length of the CDR3 is 19 residues. This sequence was found in a human donor with acute or convalescent COVID-19. The donor label of this sample is uncertain. The chain recombines TRBV9 with TRBJ1-2; TRBD1 matches at 10 bases. Material for sequencing was peripheral blood. The CDR3 loop reads CASSVDPRDRGGSNYGYTF. The CDR3 DNA sequence: TGTGCCAGCAGCGTAGACCCCCGGGACAGGGGAGGGTCTAACTATGGCTACACCTTC.